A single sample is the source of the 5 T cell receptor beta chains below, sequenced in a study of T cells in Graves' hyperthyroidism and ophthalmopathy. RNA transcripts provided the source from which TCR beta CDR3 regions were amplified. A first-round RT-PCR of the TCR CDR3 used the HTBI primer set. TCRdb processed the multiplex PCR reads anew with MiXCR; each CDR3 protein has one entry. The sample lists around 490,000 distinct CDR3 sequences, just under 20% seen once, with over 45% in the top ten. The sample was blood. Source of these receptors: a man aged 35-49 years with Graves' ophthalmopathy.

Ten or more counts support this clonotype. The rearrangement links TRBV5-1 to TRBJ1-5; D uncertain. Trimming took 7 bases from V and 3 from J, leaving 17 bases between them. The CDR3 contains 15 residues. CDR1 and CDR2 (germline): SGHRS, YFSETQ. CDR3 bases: TGCGCCAGCCCCAAGGAGGTAAGGGCCAATCAGCCCCAGCATTTT. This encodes CASPKEVRANQPQHF.

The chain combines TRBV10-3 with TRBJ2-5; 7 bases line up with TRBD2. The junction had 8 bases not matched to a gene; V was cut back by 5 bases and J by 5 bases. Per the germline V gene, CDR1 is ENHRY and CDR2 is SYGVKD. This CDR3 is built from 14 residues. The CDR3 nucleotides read TGTGCCATCAGTAACGGGGGGACCCTGGAGACCCAGTACTTC. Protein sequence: CAISNGGTLETQYF.

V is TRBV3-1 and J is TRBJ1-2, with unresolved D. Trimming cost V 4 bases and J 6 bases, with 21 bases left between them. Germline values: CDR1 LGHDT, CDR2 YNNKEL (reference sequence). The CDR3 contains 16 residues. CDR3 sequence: CASSPTTRVWMDGYTF. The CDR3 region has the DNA TGTGCCAGCAGCCCTACCACACGGGTCTGGATGGATGGCTACACCTTC.

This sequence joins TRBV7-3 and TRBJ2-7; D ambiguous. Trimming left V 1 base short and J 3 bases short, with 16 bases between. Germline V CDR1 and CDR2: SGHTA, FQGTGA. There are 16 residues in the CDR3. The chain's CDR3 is CASSLNGAGPYYEQYF. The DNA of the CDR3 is TGTGCCAGCAGCTTAAATGGAGCAGGCCCATACTACGAGCAGTACTTC.

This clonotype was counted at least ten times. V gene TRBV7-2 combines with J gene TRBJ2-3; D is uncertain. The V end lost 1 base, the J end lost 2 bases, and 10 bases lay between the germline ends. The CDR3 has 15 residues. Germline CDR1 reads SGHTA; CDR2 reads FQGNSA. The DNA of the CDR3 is TGTGCCAGCAGCTTAGTTTCGGGTCCCACAGATACGCAGTATTTT. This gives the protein CASSLVSGPTDTQYF.